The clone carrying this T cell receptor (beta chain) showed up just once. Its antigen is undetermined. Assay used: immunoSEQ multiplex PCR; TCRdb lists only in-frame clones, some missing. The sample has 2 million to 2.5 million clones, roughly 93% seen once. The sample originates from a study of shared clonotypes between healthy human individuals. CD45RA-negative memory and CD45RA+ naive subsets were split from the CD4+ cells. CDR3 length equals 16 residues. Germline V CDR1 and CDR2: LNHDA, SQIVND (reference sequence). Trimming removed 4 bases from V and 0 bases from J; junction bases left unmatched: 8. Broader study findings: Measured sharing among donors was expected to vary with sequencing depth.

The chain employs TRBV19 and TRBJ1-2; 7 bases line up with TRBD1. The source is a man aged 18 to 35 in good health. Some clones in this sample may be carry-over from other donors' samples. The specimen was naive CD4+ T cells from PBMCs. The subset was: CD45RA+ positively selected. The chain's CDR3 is CASSRKTGTSNYGYTF. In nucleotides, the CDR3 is TGTGCCAGTAGTAGAAAGACAGGGACATCTAACTATGGCTACACCTTC.